What follows are 32 T cell receptor beta chains derived from one specimen sequenced in a study of blood T cells in healthy people across ages. Sample-barcoded 5' priming and a J-beta primer mix drove a second PCR of roughly 7 to 11 cycles. TCRdb called the 5' RACE reads again in MiXCR, with one record for every CDR3 protein. The sample holds about 780,000 distinct CDR3 sequences, about 26% seen once. This sample was also put to use in a study of T cells of mothers and their children.

Sequenced: blood. Receptors originate from a boy aged 5 to 17 in good health.

This chain links TRBV20-1 with TRBJ2-5, with D possibly TRBD2 on 5 matching bases. The CDR3 spans 12 residues. Germline V gene lookup returns CDR1 DFQATT and CDR2 SNEGSKA (reference sequence). V was clipped by 7 bases and J by 1 base, with 10 bases between them. CDR3 nucleotide sequence: TGCAGTGGGGAGCGGAGCCAAGAGACCCAGTACTTC. This translates into CSGERSQETQYF.

This clonotype was found a few times. The V gene is TRBV5-1, the J gene TRBJ2-5; D could derive from TRBD1 or TRBD2 (6 bases each). The germline V and J ends were trimmed by 3 bases and 4 bases, with 13 bases remaining between them. Germline V gene sequence: CDR1 SGHRS, CDR2 YFSETQ. This CDR3 comprises 14 residues. The CDR3 bases are TGCGCCAGCAGCTGGGGGGCAGGGATAGAGACCCAGTACTTC. It translates to CASSWGAGIETQYF. Together with reference TRBV5-1 and TRBJ2-5, the CDR3 gives the full variable domain: KAGVTQTPRYLIKTRGQQVTLSCSPISGHRSVSWYQQTPGQGLQFLFEYFSETQRNKGNFPGRFSGRQFSNSRSEMNVSTLELGDSALYLCASSWGAGIETQYFGPGTRLLVL.

This clonotype was seen many times. The V gene is TRBV20-1, the J gene TRBJ1-6; 7 bases fit TRBD1. The CDR3 sequence is 15 residues long. The junction had 8 bases not matched to a gene; V was cut back by 0 bases and J by 9 bases. Germline assignment: CDR1 DFQATT and CDR2 SNEGSKA (reference sequence). The CDR3 DNA reads TGCAGTGCTAGAGATGGCGACAGGGAGAGTTCACCCCTCCACTTT. Its protein product is CSARDGDRESSPLHF.

The chain carries TRBV6-5 and TRBJ1-1; D ambiguous. The V and J ends lost 0 bases and 0 bases respectively, with 5 bases between them. Germline assignment: CDR1 MNHEY and CDR2 SVGAGI. CDR3 length equals 14 residues. The CDR3 DNA reads TGTGCCAGCAGTTACTCCCTCCTGAACACTGAAGCTTTCTTT. Its protein product is CASSYSLLNTEAFF.

This clonotype turned up a few times. V usage is TRBV5-1 and J usage is TRBJ2-5; TRBD2 agrees at 7 bases. The V and J ends lost 3 bases and 4 bases, in that order; junction bases with no gene match: 9. In germline, CDR1 is SGHRS, CDR2 YFSETQ. The CDR3 is made up of 15 amino acids. CDR3 in amino acids: CASSWTWGGPETQYF. In DNA, the CDR3 is TGCGCCAGCAGCTGGACCTGGGGAGGGCCAGAGACCCAGTACTTC.

This chain joins TRBV30 and TRBJ1-4; TRBD1 is a possible D gene (5 bases). The CDR3 loop spans 14 amino acids. V lost 3 bases, J lost 4 bases, and 12 bases lay in between. Germline loops: CDR1 GTSNPN, CDR2 SVGIG (reference sequence). In nucleotides, the CDR3 is TGTGCCTGGAGCGTACGCAGGGTTAATGAAAAACTGTTTTTT. Translation: CAWSVRRVNEKLFF.

The V gene is TRBV3-1, the J gene TRBJ2-7; D gene uncertain. The J call could be wrong; TRBJ2-5 is a better fit for the DNA end. The CDR3 sequence is 11 residues long. Germline V gives CDR1 LGHDT, CDR2 YNNKEL (reference sequence). The CDR3 DNA sequence: TGTGCCAGCAGACGAACAGAGACCCAGTACTTC. This encodes CASRRTETQYF.

The sample holds a few counts of this clonotype. The chain employs TRBV9 and TRBJ2-3; TRBD2 matches 8 bases. Germline values: CDR1 SGDLS, CDR2 YYNGEE. V shed 3 bases and J 12 bases; nucleotides not matched to a gene: 9. This CDR3 is built from 13 residues. Here the CDR3 DNA reads TGTGCCAGCAGCGGAGGGGGACTAGTTCACCAGTATTTT. The encoded protein is CASSGGGLVHQYF.

The V gene is TRBV19, the J gene TRBJ1-2, with TRBD1 identical over 7 bases. The trim removed 7 bases at V and 2 bases at J, leaving 7 bases unmatched. CDR3 length: 14 amino acids. The germline V gene encodes CDR1 LNHDA and CDR2 SQIVND (reference sequence). The chain's CDR3 is CASTRPTGNYGYTF. Here the CDR3 DNA reads TGTGCCAGTACCCGCCCGACAGGGAACTATGGCTACACCTTC.

V usage is TRBV4-2 and J usage is TRBJ2-3; D is perhaps TRBD2 (7 bases). CDR1 is LGHNA, CDR2 YNFKEQ, per germline. V lost 1 base and J 4 bases, leaving 15 bases between the germline ends. This CDR3 has 16 residues. CDR3 sequence reads: CASSQGQGLAADTQYF. DNA for the CDR3: TGTGCCAGCAGCCAAGGGCAGGGGCTAGCGGCAGATACGCAGTATTTT.

This clonotype was counted many times. V gene TRBV5-1 combines with J gene TRBJ2-5; 10 nucleotides match TRBD2. J lost 2 bases, V lost 0 bases, and 1 base had no gene match. This CDR3 is built from 15 residues. Germline values: CDR1 SGHRS, CDR2 YFSETQ. The DNA for the CDR3 is TGCGCCAGCAGCTTGGTACTAGCGGGGCAAGAGACCCAGTACTTC. Protein: CASSLVLAGQETQYF.

This clonotype was seen repeatedly, ten times or more. J is TRBJ2-1 and V is TRBV7-2; 7 nucleotides agree with TRBD2. This CDR3 is built from 13 residues. Germline V gene lookup returns CDR1 SGHTA and CDR2 FQGNSA. After removal of 0 bases from V and 7 bases from J, the junction contained 0 bases not matched to a gene. Here the CDR3 DNA reads TGTGCCAGCAGCTTAGCGGGGGGGAATGAGCAGTTCTTC. It is translated as CASSLAGGNEQFF.

The chain carries TRBV4-1 and TRBJ1-3; the D is unclear. Germline V gene data show CDR1 as MGHRA and CDR2 as YSYEKL. There are 16 residues in the CDR3. V lost 0 bases, J lost 0 bases, and 9 bases lay in between. CDR3 protein: CASSQDPPRSGNTIYF. Written as DNA, the CDR3 is TGCGCCAGCAGCCAAGATCCACCCCGCTCTGGAAACACCATATATTTT.

The rearrangement joins TRBV11-2 to TRBJ2-3; 10 positions agree with TRBD2. Germline CDR1 is SGHAT and CDR2 is FQNNGV. V lost 5 bases and J lost 4; bases outside the gene matches: 6. This CDR3 comprises 15 residues. CDR3 DNA: TGTGCCAGCAGCCGAATAGCGGGGGGTCCAGATACGCAGTATTTT. This translates into CASSRIAGGPDTQYF.

This chain links TRBV18 with TRBJ1-4; D remains unclear. The V gene lost 6 bases and the J gene lost 3 bases, with 8 bases spanning the gap. Germline V CDR1 and CDR2: KGHSH, LQKENI. CDR3 length: 13 amino acids. CDR3 sequence (DNA): TGTGCCAGCTCGCGCAGCCCTAATGAAAAACTGTTTTTT. As protein: CASSRSPNEKLFF.

This clonotype has more than one count but fewer than ten. The chain has TRBV20-1 and TRBJ2-4; D is tentatively TRBD1 or TRBD2 (6 bases each). Trimming shortened V by 6 bases and J by 8 bases, and 17 bases separated the two germline ends. CDR1 is DFQATT and CDR2 is SNEGSKA in the germline V gene (reference sequence). There are 13 residues in the CDR3. CDR3 coding DNA: TGCAGTGCCCCGCTCGGGGGCGGGGACATTCAGTACTTC. Translation: CSAPLGGGDIQYF.

This clonotype was seen a few times. This chain joins TRBV4-1 and TRBJ2-5, with D maybe TRBD2 (5 bases). This CDR3 has 15 residues. Germline-derived CDR1 and CDR2 are MGHRA and YSYEKL. Trimming took 1 base from V and 5 from J, leaving 14 bases between them. Written as DNA, the CDR3 is TGCGCCAGCAGCCAAGGAAGGGCGTCGGGGGAGACCCAGTACTTC. Translating it yields CASSQGRASGETQYF.

This clonotype has only a few counts. V gene TRBV20-1 combines with J gene TRBJ2-5; D might be TRBD2 (7 bases). The closer fit of TRBJ2-1 to the DNA end suggests the J call may be wrong. The CDR3 sequence is 14 residues long. The germline V gene encodes CDR1 DFQATT and CDR2 SNEGSKA (reference sequence). CDR3 sequence: CSAPVGGAEDEQFF. The CDR3 DNA sequence: TGCAGTGCCCCCGTTGGGGGGGCCGAGGATGAGCAGTTCTTC.

The chain carries TRBV9 and TRBJ2-2, with 10 bases matching TRBD1. This CDR3 is 17 amino acids long. In germline, CDR1 is SGDLS, CDR2 YYNGEE. Losses at the gene ends were 0 bases for V and 4 bases for J; bases not matched to a gene: 6. The CDR3: CASSVEGGQGTTGELFF. The CDR3 coding sequence is TGTGCCAGCAGCGTAGAGGGGGGACAGGGGACCACCGGGGAGCTGTTTTTT.

The chain combines TRBV5-1 with TRBJ2-7, with D perhaps given as TRBD1 or TRBD2 (5 bases each). The J call is uncertain, as TRBJ2-1 better fits the DNA end. Germline V gene data show CDR1 as SGHRS and CDR2 as YFSETQ. This CDR3 contains 15 residues. In nucleotides, the CDR3 is TGCGCCAGCAGCTTGGTGGGGGACCCCTCCAATGAGCAGTTCTTC. It is translated as CASSLVGDPSNEQFF.

This clonotype was seen more than once but under ten times. The chain joins TRBV19 to TRBJ2-5; D may be TRBD1 (5 bases). The V and J ends lost 4 bases and 4 bases respectively, with 10 bases between them. Germline V lookup: CDR1 LNHDA, CDR2 SQIVND (reference sequence). This CDR3 has 13 residues. This CDR3 reads CASSKTGAETQYF. CDR3 coding DNA: TGTGCCAGTAGTAAGACTGGGGCAGAGACCCAGTACTTC.

Concerning this clonotype: The junction shows a germline mismatch at one end, possibly a read error. This chain joins TRBV5-1 and TRBJ2-5, with D perhaps TRBD1 (6 bases). Germline V gene lookup returns CDR1 SGHRS and CDR2 YFSETQ. This CDR3 spans 14 amino acids. CDR3 nucleotide sequence: TGCGCCAGCAGCTTGCTGTCAGGGGATGAGACCCGGTACTTC. Translated: CASSLLSGDETRYF.

This clonotype was observed a handful of times. The chain uses TRBV10-3 and TRBJ2-5; D is possibly TRBD1 or TRBD2 (5 bases each). This CDR3 comprises 16 residues. V was pared by 3 bases and J by 3 bases, with 17 bases between. Germline-derived CDR1 and CDR2 are ENHRY and SYGVKD. The CDR3 coding sequence is TGTGCCATCAGTGATCCCGCGTCTCTGGGGGAAGAGACCCAGTACTTC. Translating it yields CAISDPASLGEETQYF.

The V call is TRBV20-1, the J call TRBJ2-7, with a possible D match to TRBD1 (6 bases). Germline V lookup: CDR1 DFQATT, CDR2 SNEGSKA (reference sequence). V was cut by 6 bases and J by 6 bases, with 15 bases left in between. CDR3 length: 12 residues. CDR3 nucleotides: TGCAGTGCCGGACAGTCGGGGCTCGAGCAGTACTTC. Translation: CSAGQSGLEQYF.

This clonotype was seen a few times. The V and J genes are TRBV5-5 and TRBJ1-5, with TRBD1 as a possible D gene (6 bases). The CDR3 runs to 14 residues. Germline CDR1 reads SGHKS; CDR2 reads YYEKEE (reference sequence). Trimming cost V 2 bases and J 5 bases, with 11 bases left between them. The DNA of the CDR3 is TGTGCCAGCAGCTTACGGAGGGGGGATCAGCCCCAGCATTTT. Amino acid sequence: CASSLRRGDQPQHF.

This clonotype was seen a handful of times. This rearrangement joins TRBV9 to TRBJ1-3; no definite D call. Germline lookup yields CDR1 SGDLS and CDR2 YYNGEE. The CDR3 runs 17 residues. V shed 0 bases and J shed 4 bases, with 17 bases lying between them. The CDR3 nucleotides read TGTGCCAGCAGCGTAGGCGGTATCCCATCGTCGGGAAACACCATATATTTT. Protein sequence: CASSVGGIPSSGNTIYF.

A few counts support this clonotype. This chain links TRBV20-1 with TRBJ2-6; D is perhaps TRBD1 (5 bases). CDR1 is DFQATT and CDR2 is SNEGSKA in the germline V gene (reference sequence). The ends were cut back, 4 bases at V and 3 bases at J, with 13 bases in the middle. CDR3 length: 15 amino acids. The CDR3 bases are TGCAGTGCTAAGGAAGGGGCCGTTGGGGCCAACGTCCTGACTTTC. Its translation is CSAKEGAVGANVLTF.

The chain has TRBV20-1 and TRBJ2-5; D unclear. Matching the DNA end better, TRBJ2-1 makes the J call doubtful. This CDR3 region has 14 residues. CDR1 is DFQATT, CDR2 SNEGSKA, per germline (reference sequence). CDR3 protein: CSATRDTSYNEQFF. The CDR3 nucleotides read TGCAGTGCTACCCGTGATACCTCCTACAATGAGCAGTTCTTC.

A few counts support this clonotype. The V call is TRBV6-2 or TRBV6-3, the J call TRBJ2-5; the match to TRBD1 covers 11 bases. Losses at the gene ends were 6 bases for V and 2 bases for J; bases not matched to a gene: 8. CDR1 is MNHEY and CDR2 is SVGEGT in the germline V gene. This CDR3 has 16 residues. The CDR3 coding sequence is TGTGCCAGCAGAGACCCGGGACAGGGGGTTCAAGAGACCCAGTACTTC. Encoded protein: CASRDPGQGVQETQYF.

The V and J genes are TRBV11-2 and TRBJ2-7, with D perhaps matching TRBD2 (5 bases). CDR1 is SGHAT, CDR2 FQNNGV, per germline. Deletions cut 0 bases from V and 8 bases from J, with 14 bases between. This CDR3 has 14 amino acids. The DNA of the CDR3 is TGTGCCAGCAGCTTAGATCTAGCCGGTTTGAAGCAGTACTTC. It is translated as CASSLDLAGLKQYF.

The CDR3 spells CASTGGARTGELFF. The CDR3 DNA is TGTGCCAGCACCGGGGGGGCCAGGACCGGGGAGCTGTTTTTT. This chain connects TRBV12-3 or TRBV12-4 to TRBJ2-2; the match to TRBD2 covers 8 bases. V was pared by 7 bases and J by 5 bases, with 6 bases of the junction left unmatched. The CDR3 is 14 amino acids.

This clonotype was counted at least ten times. The rearrangement joins TRBV5-1 to TRBJ2-5; the D is unclear. Germline CDR1 SGHRS, CDR2 YFSETQ. The CDR3 has 14 amino acids. V shed 4 bases and J shed 1 base, with 11 bases lying between them. CDR3: CASSPVSVQETQYF. In nucleotides, the CDR3 is TGCGCCAGCAGCCCTGTCTCCGTCCAAGAGACCCAGTACTTC.